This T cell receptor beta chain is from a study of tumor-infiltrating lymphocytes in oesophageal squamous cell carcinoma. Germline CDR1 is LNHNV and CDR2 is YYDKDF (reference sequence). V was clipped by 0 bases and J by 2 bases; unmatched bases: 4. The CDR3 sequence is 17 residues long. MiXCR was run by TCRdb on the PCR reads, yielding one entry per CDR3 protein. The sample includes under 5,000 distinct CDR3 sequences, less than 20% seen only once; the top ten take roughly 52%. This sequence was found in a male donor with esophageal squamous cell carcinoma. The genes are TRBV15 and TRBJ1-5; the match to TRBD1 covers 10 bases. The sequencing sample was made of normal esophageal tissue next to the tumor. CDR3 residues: CATSRDLGTGGNQPQHF. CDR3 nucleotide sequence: TGTGCCACCAGCAGAGATCTAGGGACAGGGGGCAATCAGCCCCAGCATTTT.